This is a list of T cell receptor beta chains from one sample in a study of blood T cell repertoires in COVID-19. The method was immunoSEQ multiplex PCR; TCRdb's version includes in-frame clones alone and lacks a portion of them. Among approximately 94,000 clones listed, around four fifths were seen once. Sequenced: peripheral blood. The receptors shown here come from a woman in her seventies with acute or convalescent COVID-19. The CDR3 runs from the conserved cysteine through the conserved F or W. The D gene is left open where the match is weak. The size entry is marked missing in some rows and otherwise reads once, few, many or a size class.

CDR3aa: CASTRRPGYEQYF
CDR3nt: TGTGCCAGCACCCGAAGGCCAGGGTACGAGCAGTACTTC
d_gene: -
abundance: -
v_gene: TRBV6-5
j_gene: TRBJ2-7

CDR3aa: CASSETGPNYGYTF
CDR3nt: TGTGCCAGCAGCGAGACAGGACCTAACTATGGCTACACCTTC
d_gene: -
abundance: -
v_gene: TRBV6-5
j_gene: TRBJ1-2

CDR3aa: CASSRAGGAYEQYF
CDR3nt: TGTGCCAGCAGTCGAGCGGGTGGAGCCTACGAGCAGTACTTC
d_gene: -
abundance: -
v_gene: TRBV6-5
j_gene: TRBJ2-7

CDR3aa: CASSEIRGGELFF
CDR3nt: TGTGCCAGCAGTGAGATTCGGGGCGGGGAGCTGTTTTTT
d_gene: -
abundance: -
v_gene: TRBV6-1
j_gene: TRBJ2-2

CDR3aa: CATSRVERETQYF
CDR3nt: TGTGCCACCAGCAGAGTTGAGCGGGAGACCCAGTACTTC
d_gene: -
abundance: -
v_gene: TRBV15
j_gene: TRBJ2-5

CDR3aa: CASSLEGWNTEAFF
CDR3nt: TGTGCCAGCAGTTTGGAGGGATGGAACACTGAAGCTTTCTTT
d_gene: -
abundance: -
v_gene: TRBV6-5
j_gene: TRBJ1-1

CDR3aa: CASSPGQGTWNEQFF
CDR3nt: TGTGCCAGCAGCCCGGGACAGGGGACATGGAATGAGCAGTTCTTC
d_gene: TRBD1
abundance: -
v_gene: TRBV7-2
j_gene: TRBJ2-1

CDR3aa: CASSWGQGAGGRELFF
CDR3nt: TGTGCCAGCAGTTGGGGACAGGGGGCCGGGGGGAGGGAGCTGTTTTTT
d_gene: TRBD1
abundance: -
v_gene: TRBV6-5
j_gene: TRBJ2-2

CDR3aa: CASSSRQVANYGYTF
CDR3nt: TGTGCCAGTAGTTCTCGACAGGTAGCTAACTATGGCTACACCTTC
d_gene: -
abundance: few
v_gene: TRBV19
j_gene: TRBJ1-2

CDR3aa: CASRQAPRDEQYF
CDR3nt: TGTGCCAGCCGACAGGCCCCCCGGGACGAGCAGTACTTC
d_gene: -
abundance: -
v_gene: TRBV11-2
j_gene: TRBJ2-7

CDR3aa: CASSPSGGTDTQYF
CDR3nt: TGTGCCAGCTCACCTAGCGGGGGCACAGATACGCAGTATTTT
d_gene: TRBD2
abundance: -
v_gene: TRBV18
j_gene: TRBJ2-3

CDR3aa: CASTDRGHQPQHF
CDR3nt: TGTGCCAGCACAGACAGGGGGCATCAGCCCCAGCATTTT
d_gene: TRBD1
abundance: many
v_gene: TRBV12-3/TRBV12-4
j_gene: TRBJ1-5

CDR3aa: CASSQVDRGNTEAFF
CDR3nt: TGCGCCAGCAGCCAAGTGGACAGGGGGAACACTGAAGCTTTCTTT
d_gene: TRBD1
abundance: -
v_gene: TRBV4-1
j_gene: TRBJ1-1

CDR3aa: CASSPYLGQGGNEQFF
CDR3nt: TGTGCCAGCAGCCCTTACCTTGGACAGGGGGGAAATGAGCAGTTCTTC
d_gene: TRBD1
abundance: many
v_gene: TRBV3-1/TRBV3-2
j_gene: TRBJ2-1

CDR3aa: CSVVQGLNTEAFF
CDR3nt: TGCAGCGTTGTTCAGGGTTTGAACACTGAAGCTTTCTTT
d_gene: -
abundance: -
v_gene: TRBV29-1
j_gene: TRBJ1-1

CDR3aa: CARRGGSSYNSPLHF
CDR3nt: TGCGCCCGCCGGGGGGGGAGTTCCTATAATTCACCCCTCCACTTT
d_gene: -
abundance: -
v_gene: TRBV5-1
j_gene: TRBJ1-6

CDR3aa: CASSLERESPLHF
CDR3nt: TGTGCCAGCAGCTTGGAGCGCGAGTCACCCCTCCACTTT
d_gene: -
abundance: -
v_gene: TRBV13
j_gene: TRBJ1-6

CDR3aa: CASSVGGSTDTQYF
CDR3nt: TGCGCCAGCAGTGTAGGGGGAAGCACAGATACGCAGTATTTT
d_gene: -
abundance: -
v_gene: TRBV10-1
j_gene: TRBJ2-3

CDR3aa: CASSSDDRGNYGYTF
CDR3nt: TGCGCCAGCAGTTCCGACGACAGGGGGAACTATGGCTACACCTTC
d_gene: TRBD1
abundance: -
v_gene: TRBV5-1
j_gene: TRBJ1-2

CDR3aa: CASSLGVSAGEQFF
CDR3nt: TGTGCCAGCAGCTTGGGAGTTTCGGCGGGGGAGCAGTTCTTC
d_gene: -
abundance: -
v_gene: TRBV5-4
j_gene: TRBJ2-1

CDR3aa: CAIGAPDRAYEQYF
CDR3nt: TGTGCCATCGGTGCCCCCGACAGAGCCTACGAGCAGTACTTC
d_gene: -
abundance: -
v_gene: TRBV10-3
j_gene: TRBJ2-7

CDR3aa: CASSTSRDRGPQPQHF
CDR3nt: TGTGCCAGTAGTACCTCTCGGGACAGGGGGCCTCAGCCCCAGCATTTT
d_gene: TRBD1
abundance: once
v_gene: TRBV19
j_gene: TRBJ1-5

CDR3aa: CASGSDTSYEQYF
CDR3nt: TGTGCTAGTGGTTCAGACACATCCTACGAGCAGTACTTC
d_gene: -
abundance: -
v_gene: TRBV12-5
j_gene: TRBJ2-7

CDR3aa: CASIDRNNYGYTF
CDR3nt: TGTGCCAGCATAGACAGGAATAACTATGGCTACACCTTC
d_gene: -
abundance: -
v_gene: TRBV6-5
j_gene: TRBJ1-2

CDR3aa: CASIRTGSNQPQHF
CDR3nt: TGTGCCAGCATTAGGACAGGGAGCAATCAGCCCCAGCATTTT
d_gene: TRBD1
abundance: -
v_gene: TRBV19
j_gene: TRBJ1-5

CDR3aa: CASSQERGQPQHF
CDR3nt: TGCGCCAGCAGCCAAGAACGGGGACAGCCCCAGCATTTT
d_gene: -
abundance: few
v_gene: TRBV4-3
j_gene: TRBJ1-5

CDR3aa: CAWSKGLGYQPQHF
CDR3nt: TGTGCCTGGAGTAAGGGGCTCGGGTATCAGCCCCAGCATTTT
d_gene: -
abundance: -
v_gene: TRBV30
j_gene: TRBJ1-5

CDR3aa: CASNWALRDTEAFF
CDR3nt: TGTGCCAGTAATTGGGCTTTGCGAGACACTGAAGCTTTCTTT
d_gene: -
abundance: -
v_gene: TRBV19
j_gene: TRBJ1-1

CDR3aa: CASSSQGLQGTEAFF
CDR3nt: TGTGCCAGCAGCTCACAGGGTCTCCAGGGGACTGAAGCTTTCTTT
d_gene: -
abundance: -
v_gene: TRBV7-9
j_gene: TRBJ1-1

CDR3aa: CASSQDWRGADTQYF
CDR3nt: TGTGCCAGCAGCCAAGATTGGAGGGGCGCAGATACGCAGTATTTT
d_gene: -
abundance: -
v_gene: TRBV3-1/TRBV3-2
j_gene: TRBJ2-3

CDR3aa: CASRPSGGDNEKLFF
CDR3nt: TGCGCCAGCAGGCCTTCGGGGGGCGATAATGAAAAACTGTTTTTT
d_gene: -
abundance: -
v_gene: TRBV10-2
j_gene: TRBJ1-4

CDR3aa: CASGDRGQSVAGELFF
CDR3nt: TGCGCCAGCGGGGACAGGGGGCAGTCCGTTGCCGGGGAGCTGTTTTTT
d_gene: TRBD1
abundance: -
v_gene: TRBV4-1
j_gene: TRBJ2-2

CDR3aa: CASSTSGAPQTQYF
CDR3nt: TGTGCCAGTAGTACTAGCGGGGCTCCTCAGACGCAGTATTTT
d_gene: TRBD2
abundance: -
v_gene: TRBV19
j_gene: TRBJ2-3

CDR3aa: CASSETTGNNQPQHF
CDR3nt: TGCGCCAGCAGTGAGACTACAGGGAACAATCAGCCCCAGCATTTT
d_gene: -
abundance: few
v_gene: TRBV10-2
j_gene: TRBJ1-5

CDR3aa: CASSQVPGGGTSQYF
CDR3nt: TGTGCCAGCAGCCAAGTCCCAGGCGGGGGGACTTCGCAGTATTTT
d_gene: TRBD2
abundance: -
v_gene: TRBV3-1/TRBV3-2
j_gene: TRBJ2-3

CDR3aa: CATGRAGFNSPLHF
CDR3nt: TGTGCCACCGGGAGGGCAGGGTTTAATTCACCCCTCCACTTT
d_gene: -
abundance: -
v_gene: TRBV6-5
j_gene: TRBJ1-6

CDR3aa: CASSLHPAGGTDTQYF
CDR3nt: TGTGCCAGCAGCTTACATCCAGCGGGGGGCACAGATACGCAGTATTTT
d_gene: TRBD2
abundance: -
v_gene: TRBV7-2
j_gene: TRBJ2-3

CDR3aa: CASSVGLAGESDTQYF
CDR3nt: TGTGCCAGCAGCGTCGGACTAGCGGGGGAGTCAGATACGCAGTATTTT
d_gene: TRBD2
abundance: -
v_gene: TRBV5-4
j_gene: TRBJ2-3

CDR3aa: CASSLRAVISTDTQYF
CDR3nt: TGTGCCAGCAGTTTGAGAGCGGTAATTAGCACAGATACGCAGTATTTT
d_gene: -
abundance: -
v_gene: TRBV2
j_gene: TRBJ2-3

CDR3aa: CASESSPGYYEQFF
CDR3nt: TGTGCCAGCGAATCCTCCCCGGGTTATTATGAGCAGTTCTTC
d_gene: -
abundance: -
v_gene: TRBV28
j_gene: TRBJ2-1

CDR3aa: CASSPTGPRYEQYF
CDR3nt: TGTGCCAGCAGCCCGACAGGACCGCGGTACGAGCAGTACTTC
d_gene: -
abundance: -
v_gene: TRBV27
j_gene: TRBJ2-7

CDR3aa: CASGTRTGLEGNTIYF
CDR3nt: TGTGCTAGTGGTACCCGGACAGGCCTTGAGGGAAACACCATATATTTT
d_gene: TRBD1
abundance: -
v_gene: TRBV12-5
j_gene: TRBJ1-3

CDR3aa: CATSDFGNSYGYTF
CDR3nt: TGTGCCACCAGTGATTTTGGCAATTCCTATGGCTACACCTTC
d_gene: -
abundance: -
v_gene: TRBV24-1
j_gene: TRBJ1-2

CDR3aa: CASRVRGTGELFF
CDR3nt: TGTGCCAGCAGAGTCCGGGGCACCGGGGAGCTGTTTTTT
d_gene: -
abundance: -
v_gene: TRBV12-3/TRBV12-4
j_gene: TRBJ2-2

CDR3aa: CASSQILFSGELFF
CDR3nt: TGTGCCAGCAGCCAAATCCTGTTCTCCGGGGAGCTGTTTTTT
d_gene: -
abundance: -
v_gene: TRBV14
j_gene: TRBJ2-2

CDR3aa: CASSPGATRADTQYF
CDR3nt: TGTGCCAGCAGCCCAGGGGCTACCCGGGCAGATACGCAGTATTTT
d_gene: -
abundance: -
v_gene: TRBV7-9
j_gene: TRBJ2-3